Given below is one T cell receptor beta chain in context. Its cognate antigen is unknown. The sample is drawn from a study of CD8 T cells in Susac syndrome. Findings and limits, study-wide: A relatively small number of individuals underwent TCR sequencing and HLA analysis.

The V and J ends lost 1 base and 2 bases respectively, with 7 bases between them. This CDR3 comprises 13 residues. CDR1 and CDR2 from the germline V gene are DFQATT and SNEGSKA (reference sequence). Purification of the CD8+ and CD4+ T cells relied on negative isolation, and TEMRA cells underwent FACS enrichment. RNA was extracted with the RNeasy kit, and a quantity of about 0.45 to 1 ug was reverse transcribed using random hexamers. A single record per CDR3 protein comes from TCRdb applying MiXCR to the immunoSEQ multiplex PCR reads. The table lists 90,000 to 110,000 distinct CDR3 sequences, roughly 97% of them singletons.

The V and J genes are TRBV20-1 and TRBJ2-3, with D uncertain. Sample: CD4+ T cells from PBMCs. This TCR was recovered from a human donor in good health. CDR3 bases: TGCAGTGCTAGAGTGGCGACCACAGATACGCAGTATTTT. Protein: CSARVATTDTQYF.